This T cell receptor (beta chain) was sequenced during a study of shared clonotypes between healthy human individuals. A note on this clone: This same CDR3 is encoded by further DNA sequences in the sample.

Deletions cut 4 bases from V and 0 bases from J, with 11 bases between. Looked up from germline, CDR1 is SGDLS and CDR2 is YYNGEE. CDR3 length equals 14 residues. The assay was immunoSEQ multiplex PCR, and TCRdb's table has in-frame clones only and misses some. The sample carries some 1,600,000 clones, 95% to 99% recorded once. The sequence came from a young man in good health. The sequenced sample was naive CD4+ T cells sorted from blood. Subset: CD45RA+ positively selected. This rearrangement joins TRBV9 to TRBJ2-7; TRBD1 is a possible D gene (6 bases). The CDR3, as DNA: TGTGCCAGCAGCCCCCGAGGGGGCTCCTACGAGCAGTACTTC. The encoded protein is CASSPRGGSYEQYF.